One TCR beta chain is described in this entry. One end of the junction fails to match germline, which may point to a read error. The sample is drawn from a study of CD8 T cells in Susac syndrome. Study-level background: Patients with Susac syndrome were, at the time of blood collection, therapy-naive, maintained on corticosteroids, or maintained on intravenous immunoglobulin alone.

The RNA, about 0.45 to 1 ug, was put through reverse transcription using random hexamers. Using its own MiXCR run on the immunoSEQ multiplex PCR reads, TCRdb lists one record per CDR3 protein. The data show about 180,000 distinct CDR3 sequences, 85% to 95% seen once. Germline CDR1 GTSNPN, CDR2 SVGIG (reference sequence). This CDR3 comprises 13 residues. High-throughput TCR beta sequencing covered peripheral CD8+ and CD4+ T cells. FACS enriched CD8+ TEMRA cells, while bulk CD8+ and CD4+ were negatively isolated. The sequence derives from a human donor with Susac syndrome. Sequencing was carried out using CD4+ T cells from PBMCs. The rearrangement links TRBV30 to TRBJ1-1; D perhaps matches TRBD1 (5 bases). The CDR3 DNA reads TGTGCCTGGAGTGGAGTAGGGGCCACTGCAGCTTTCTTT. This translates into CAWSGVGATAAFF.